The clone carrying this T cell receptor beta chain has a handful of counts. Germline CDR1 SGHVS, CDR2 FQNEAQ. Trimming took 4 bases from V and 5 from J, leaving 10 bases between them. This CDR3 is built from 13 residues. Time point meaning: sample taken at primary tumor resection. Whole RNA came from tumor, nontumor lung or frozen PBMC and was sequenced without being sorted. This sample was taken from a study of spatial heterogeneity in lung cancer. TCRdb recomputed calls from the 5' RACE reads with MiXCR, one row per CDR3 protein. The sample gives about 39,000 distinct CDR3 sequences, about 6% of which show up once; approximately 10% is in the top ten.

This TCR was recovered from a male donor with early-stage non-small cell lung cancer. The chain recombines TRBV7-8 with TRBJ2-3; D possibly corresponds to TRBD1 (5 bases). Specimen: PBMCs, collected at surgery. The CDR3 is CASSWAGKDTQYF. The CDR3 DNA follows: TGTGCCAGCAGCTGGGCAGGGAAAGATACGCAGTATTTT.